Presented here are 29 T cell receptor beta chains from one specimen sequenced in a study of memory B cells and T cells in multiple sclerosis. TCRdb keeps only in-frame clones here, not all; method: immunoSEQ multiplex PCR. The profile covers fewer than 15,000 clones, with about 83% appearing a single time and less than 3% taken by the ten largest. After stimulus-free culture, autoproliferating CFSE-dim and non-proliferating CFSE-high T cells were sequenced separately. Replicate wells were pooled after approximately 7 days of stimulus-free culture of fewer than 65 million CFSE-labeled PBMCs. These receptors have no known antigen. The sequencing sample was made of PBMCs from blood kept in culture. The receptors originated from a human donor with multiple sclerosis.

This rearrangement joins TRBV4-1 to TRBJ2-1; TRBD2 aligns across 7 bases. Trimming removed 4 bases from V and 4 bases from J; junction bases left unmatched: 1. The CDR3 runs 13 residues. Germline V gene sequence: CDR1 MGHRA, CDR2 YSYEKL. In nucleotides, the CDR3 is TGCGCCAGCAGCCTGCGGGGGTACAATGAGCAGTTCTTC. It is translated as CASSLRGYNEQFF.

The chain's CDR3 is CASSTWTGGYEQYF. The CDR3 DNA is TGCGCCAGCAGCACCTGGACAGGGGGCTACGAGCAGTACTTC. The chain is built from TRBV5-1 and TRBJ2-7; 10 bases fit TRBD1. The V and J ends lost 4 bases and 3 bases, in that order; junction bases with no gene match: 4. The CDR3 is made up of 14 amino acids. Germline CDR1 and CDR2: SGHRS and YFSETQ.

The chain recombines TRBV19 with TRBJ2-2; 12 bases agree with TRBD2. Germline trimming cut 4 bases from V and 8 bases from J; bases unmatched to any gene: 2. The germline gives CDR1 LNHDA, CDR2 SQIVND (reference sequence). The CDR3 sequence is 14 residues long. The CDR3 loop is CASSNTSGRGELFF. The CDR3 nucleotides read TGTGCCAGTAGTAATACTAGCGGGAGGGGGGAGCTGTTTTTT.

The chain uses TRBV10-3 and TRBJ2-3; 9 nucleotides agree with TRBD1. The germline CDR1 and CDR2 sequences are ENHRY and SYGVKD. This CDR3 is built from 15 residues. V shed 4 bases and J 8 bases; nucleotides not matched to a gene: 10. The CDR3 protein is CAISVIPGQGGTQYF. The CDR3 coding sequence is TGTGCCATCAGTGTTATCCCGGGACAGGGAGGTACGCAGTATTTT.

The chain couples TRBV7-3 to TRBJ2-3; 8 bases line up with TRBD2. Germline lookup yields CDR1 SGHTA and CDR2 FQGTGA. This CDR3 has 17 amino acids. Unmatched junction bases numbered 16, after V lost 5 bases and J lost 6 bases. The chain's CDR3 is CASSPRGAGEVGDTQYF. CDR3 nucleotide sequence: TGTGCCAGCAGCCCTCGGGGAGCGGGAGAGGTGGGGGATACGCAGTATTTT.

The V gene is TRBV25-1, the J gene TRBJ1-1; D is uncertain. Trimming cost V 2 bases and J 1 base, with 5 bases left between them. Per germline, CDR1 MGHDK and CDR2 SYGVNS. The CDR3 runs 13 residues. CDR3 residues: CASSEMSNTEAFF. The CDR3 DNA sequence: TGTGCCAGCAGTGAAATGTCGAACACTGAAGCTTTCTTT.

In the case of this clone: Compared with germline, one end of the junction differs, possibly owing to a read error. V usage is TRBV6-5 and J usage is TRBJ1-2; the D is unclear. This CDR3 region has 14 residues. CDR1 is MNHEY and CDR2 is SVGAGI in the germline V gene. The CDR3 DNA sequence: TGTGCCAGCAGTTATTCCAGGAGCTACTATGGCCACACCTTC. Protein product: CASSYSRSYYGHTF.

The chain uses TRBV20-1 and TRBJ2-3; D not resolved. Germline assignment: CDR1 DFQATT and CDR2 SNEGSKA (reference sequence). V was shortened by 5 bases and J by 5 bases, with 8 bases between the two germline ends. This CDR3 is built from 11 residues. This CDR3 is CSALLVDTQYF. CDR3 DNA sequence: TGCAGTGCTTTGCTAGTAGATACGCAGTATTTT.

This chain uses TRBV10-3 with TRBJ1-2; 7 bases match TRBD1. The CDR3 length is 14 residues. The V segment lost 0 bases and the J segment 2 bases; nucleotides outside the gene matches: 0. Germline lookup yields CDR1 ENHRY and CDR2 SYGVKD. The CDR3 DNA reads as TGTGCCATCAGTGAGTCGGGACAGAACTATGGCTACACCTTC. This encodes CAISESGQNYGYTF.

The genes are TRBV7-3 and TRBJ2-3; D uncertain. Trimming cost V 4 bases and J 6 bases, with 17 bases left between them. CDR1 is SGHTA, CDR2 FQGTGA, per germline. The CDR3 has 15 amino acids. CDR3: CASSSNPGYGDTQYF. In nucleotides, the CDR3 is TGTGCCAGCAGCTCCAACCCGGGTTATGGGGATACGCAGTATTTT.

The V call is TRBV5-6, the J call TRBJ1-3, with unresolved D. Deletions cut 6 bases from V and 4 bases from J, with 14 bases between. Looked up from germline, CDR1 is SGHDT and CDR2 is YYEEEE. The CDR3 runs to 14 residues. CDR3 in amino acids: CASTNNPSGNTIYF. CDR3 in DNA: TGTGCCAGCACAAATAATCCATCCGGAAACACCATATATTTT.

This sequence joins TRBV27 and TRBJ1-1, with no clear D. Germline assignment: CDR1 MNHEY and CDR2 SMNVEV (reference sequence). Trimming took 0 bases from V and 0 from J, leaving 8 bases between them. This CDR3 region has 15 residues. CDR3 residues: CASSLSKGVNTEAFF. For the CDR3, the DNA is TGTGCCAGCAGTTTATCAAAGGGAGTGAACACTGAAGCTTTCTTT.

The rearrangement uses TRBV27 and TRBJ2-7, with D maybe TRBD2 (5 bases). The V and J ends lost 1 base and 5 bases respectively, with 15 bases between them. The CDR3 is made up of 15 amino acids. Looked up from germline, CDR1 is MNHEY and CDR2 is SMNVEV (reference sequence). Written as DNA, the CDR3 is TGTGCCAGCAGTTTATGGGGAACTCCCGGGAACGAGCAGTACTTC. The encoded protein is CASSLWGTPGNEQYF.

J is TRBJ1-6 and V is TRBV6-6; 7 positions agree with TRBD1. The CDR3 totals 13 residues. CDR1 and CDR2 (germline): MNHNY, SVGAGI (reference sequence). Trimming took 10 bases from V and 8 from J; bases not matched to a gene: 8. The CDR3 sequence is CANRQGGYSPLHF. The CDR3 region has the DNA TGTGCCAACAGACAGGGAGGGTATTCACCCCTCCACTTT.

The gene calls are TRBV19 and TRBJ1-6, with a tentative D call TRBD1 (5 bases). Germline CDR1 is LNHDA and CDR2 is SQIVND (reference sequence). The CDR3 spans 15 residues. V lost 7 bases and J lost 6, with 16 bases in between. The CDR3 DNA reads TGTGCCAGTACCCGGGACCCATTCCTTAATTCACCCCTCCACTTT. Translating it yields CASTRDPFLNSPLHF.

V is TRBV7-2 and J is TRBJ1-1; 7 nucleotides agree with TRBD1. This CDR3 comprises 15 residues. Germline assignment: CDR1 SGHTA and CDR2 FQGNSA. V dropped 5 bases and J dropped 5; count of bases not matched to a gene: 11. The CDR3, as DNA: TGTGCCAGCAGCCCTCTGGCACAGGGGAGGACTGAAGCTTTCTTT. Translated: CASSPLAQGRTEAFF.

CDR3 loop: CASSLGSETQYF. CDR3 in DNA: TGCGCCAGCAGCTTGGGTTCGGAGACCCAGTACTTC. V is TRBV5-1 and J is TRBJ2-5; D remains ambiguous. The CDR3 spans 12 residues. Trimming removed 0 bases at V and 5 bases at J, with 5 bases between. Per germline, CDR1 SGHRS and CDR2 YFSETQ.

The CDR3: CASSLEGHYGYTF. CDR3 DNA sequence: TGCGCCAGCAGCTTGGAGGGGCACTATGGCTACACCTTC. The chain links TRBV5-1 to TRBJ1-2; the D gene is possibly TRBD1 (5 bases). CDR1 SGHRS and CDR2 YFSETQ come from the germline V gene. The V end lost 0 bases, the J end lost 3 bases, and 6 bases lay between the germline ends. This CDR3 comprises 13 residues.

This rearrangement joins TRBV5-1 to TRBJ1-3, with D unresolved. V was trimmed by 3 bases and J by 2 bases, leaving 12 bases between them. Germline V CDR1 and CDR2: SGHRS, YFSETQ. CDR3 size: 15 residues. CDR3 nucleotide sequence: TGCGCCAGCAGCTCCGAGGCAGGTACTGGAAACACCATATATTTT. Translation gives CASSSEAGTGNTIYF.

V gene TRBV7-9 combines with J gene TRBJ2-1; D is uncertain. The V gene's germline CDR1 is SEHNR and CDR2 FQNEAQ (reference sequence). The germline V and J ends were trimmed by 0 bases and 1 base, with 4 bases remaining between them. The CDR3 runs to 14 residues. The CDR3 nucleotides are TGTGCCAGCAGCTTAGCGGGGTCCTACAATGAGCAGTTCTTC. Amino acid sequence: CASSLAGSYNEQFF.

V usage is TRBV4-1 and J usage is TRBJ2-1, with D unclear. CDR1 is MGHRA and CDR2 is YSYEKL in the germline V gene. The CDR3 contains 16 residues. With 1 base removed from V and 1 base from J, the gap between germline ends came to 11 bases. The chain's CDR3 is CASSQVDGPSYNEQFF. In DNA, the CDR3 is TGCGCCAGCAGCCAAGTTGACGGGCCATCCTACAATGAGCAGTTCTTC.

This chain joins TRBV11-2 and TRBJ2-7, with TRBD1 identical over 7 bases. Losses at the gene ends were 5 bases for V and 4 bases for J; bases not matched to a gene: 14. This CDR3 has 16 amino acids. The germline gives CDR1 SGHAT, CDR2 FQNNGV. Here the CDR3 DNA reads TGTGCCAGCAGCCCTAGGGGCCACAGGGGTGGGTACGAGCAGTACTTC. Its translation: CASSPRGHRGGYEQYF.

This clone was seen a handful of times. V gene TRBV14 combines with J gene TRBJ2-7; 11 nucleotides match TRBD1. The CDR3 length is 14 residues. Per germline, CDR1 SGHDN and CDR2 FVKESK. The junction had 4 bases not matched to a gene; V was cut back by 6 bases and J by 3 bases. The CDR3 region has the DNA TGTGCCAGCAGTCGGACAGGGGGCTTCTACGAGCAGTACTTC. Translating it yields CASSRTGGFYEQYF.

This clone was detected once. The CDR3, as DNA: TGTGCCAGCAGTTTATGGAGGCCGGGTCGGCAAGAGACCCAGTACTTC. This translates into CASSLWRPGRQETQYF. The chain has TRBV28 and TRBJ2-5; D unresolved. Trimming took 0 bases from V and 2 from J, leaving 13 bases between them. The CDR3 runs 16 residues. The germline V gene encodes CDR1 MDHEN and CDR2 SYDVKM.

The gene calls are TRBV15 and TRBJ2-7, with D tentatively TRBD1 or TRBD2 (5 bases each). Trimming left V 4 bases short and J 4 bases short, with 14 bases between. The CDR3 is 14 amino acids. Per germline, CDR1 LNHNV and CDR2 YYDKDF (reference sequence). Here the CDR3 DNA reads TGTGCCACCAGCACATCCCCGGGGCCTTACGAGCAGTACTTC. Residues: CATSTSPGPYEQYF.

The chain joins TRBV28 to TRBJ1-2, with a possible D match to TRBD1 (5 bases). Trimming pared 2 bases from V and 2 bases from J, leaving 6 bases between. The CDR3 runs 13 residues. Germline assignment: CDR1 MDHEN and CDR2 SYDVKM. The CDR3 sequence: CASSLGGNYGYTF. DNA for the CDR3: TGTGCCAGCAGTTTAGGGGGGAACTATGGCTACACCTTC.

This clone occurred once. The chain carries TRBV9 and TRBJ1-5, with a possible D match to TRBD1 (5 bases). CDR3 length: 14 amino acids. Deletions cut 4 bases from V and 0 bases from J, with 8 bases between. CDR1 and CDR2 (germline): SGDLS, YYNGEE. The CDR3 DNA is TGTGCCAGCAGCCCAGGGATTAGCAATCAGCCCCAGCATTTT. Its translation is CASSPGISNQPQHF.

This sequence joins TRBV14 and TRBJ1-1; the match to TRBD1 covers 7 bases. The CDR3 runs to 13 residues. V was pared by 1 base and J by 12 bases, with 8 bases of the junction left unmatched. Germline values: CDR1 SGHDN, CDR2 FVKESK. CDR3 coding DNA: TGTGCCAGCAGCCAAGGACAGGGATTAAGTACTTTCTTT. It is translated as CASSQGQGLSTFF.

The CDR3 sequence: CASSLLQATNEKLFF. The CDR3 DNA sequence: TGTGCCAGCAGCTTGTTACAGGCAACTAATGAAAAACTGTTTTTT. This chain connects TRBV5-6 to TRBJ1-4, with D tentatively TRBD1 (5 bases). V shed 1 base and J shed 0 bases, with 7 bases lying between them. The CDR3 has 15 residues. Germline values: CDR1 SGHDT, CDR2 YYEEEE.